The subject of this entry is one T cell receptor (beta chain). Which antigen it targets is not known. Explained via the paper, the time point label denotes: baseline before first vaccination. Vaccinee samples came from UK trials COV001 and COV002, including a single-blind randomized controlled phase 2/3 trial of AZD1222 (ChAdOx1 nCoV-19) in healthy adults. For TCRbeta chain sequencing, PBMC samples from trial participants were taken at day 0 and at day 28 after the second dose. The data belong to a study of T cell responses to AZD1222 COVID-19 vaccine (dated by TCRdb to the early 2020s). Concerning the study at large: A total of about 230 trial participants underwent TCR sequencing, of whom 207 received two doses of AZD1222 and about 26 received two doses of the MenACWY control vaccine. Trial participants were enrolled into age subgroups of 18-55, 56-69 and 70-plus years, which contained 148, 28 and 57 TCR-sequenced participants, respectively.

The CDR3 measures 15 amino acids from cysteine to phenylalanine. Only CDR3 DNA remains: 45 bases, in frame from the first base. Trimming costs V 4 bases and J 1 base, and their ends lie 13 bases apart. For CDR1 and CDR2, the germline V gene lists SGDLS and YYNGEE. The CDR3 regions of human TCRbeta chains were subjected to immunosequencing. The authors' pipeline ran thus. Repertoire TCRs were checked for matches against a reference library of SARS-CoV-2-specific TCRs that had been generated using the MIRA antigen-specificity platform. Breadth was defined as the fraction of unique TCRs that were SARS-CoV-2-associated. Depth was defined as the fraction of total T cells that were SARS-CoV-2-associated. Using the MIRA data, each spike-specific TCR was mapped to the spike region that the TCR reacts to and placed in a CD4 or CD8 class. Log10-transformed breadth and depth values were compared by one-way ANOVA with Sidak's multiple comparisons tests. TCRdb stores this immuneACCESS table with in-frame sequences only. Part of the clones is absent; in the studies checked, under half of the shortfall reflects unresolved V genes, and no reason is known for the rest. That table supplies the V and J calls and clone size; D and trimming were determined from the DNA. The sample's table lists a count of over 130,000 clones. 2.2% of the sample rests with the top ten.

Findings and caveats that apply to the study as a whole: The vaccine-associated CD4 TCRs covered the entire spike protein, and the dominant responses fell in regions 160-218 and 743-854. After two AZD1222 doses, spike-specific TCR breadth and depth were significantly higher than at day 0 and than in MenACWY recipients. No day 14 peak-response samples were available, so repertoires were characterized only after the peak T cell response. Epitopes outside the regions mutated in the B.1.351 and B.1.1.7 variants were reportedly recognized by nearly half of the unique spike-specific TCRs. Participants were mostly white British and included more females than males, and it was suggested by the authors that clonal diversity may have been underestimated. In the small 56-69-year group, the increase in depth fell short of significance, most likely because of low power. Conclusions about previously exposed vaccinees are limited because only six or seven AZD1222 recipients were SARS-CoV-2 seropositive at baseline.

The sequence was obtained from an adult in good health. The sequence joins TRBV9 to TRBJ2-3; the D gene cannot be named for sure. Sequencing input: peripheral blood. The bases read TGTGCCAGCAGCCCCCCAGACGGCGGCACAGATACGCAGTATTTT. This yields the protein CASSPPDGGTDTQYF.